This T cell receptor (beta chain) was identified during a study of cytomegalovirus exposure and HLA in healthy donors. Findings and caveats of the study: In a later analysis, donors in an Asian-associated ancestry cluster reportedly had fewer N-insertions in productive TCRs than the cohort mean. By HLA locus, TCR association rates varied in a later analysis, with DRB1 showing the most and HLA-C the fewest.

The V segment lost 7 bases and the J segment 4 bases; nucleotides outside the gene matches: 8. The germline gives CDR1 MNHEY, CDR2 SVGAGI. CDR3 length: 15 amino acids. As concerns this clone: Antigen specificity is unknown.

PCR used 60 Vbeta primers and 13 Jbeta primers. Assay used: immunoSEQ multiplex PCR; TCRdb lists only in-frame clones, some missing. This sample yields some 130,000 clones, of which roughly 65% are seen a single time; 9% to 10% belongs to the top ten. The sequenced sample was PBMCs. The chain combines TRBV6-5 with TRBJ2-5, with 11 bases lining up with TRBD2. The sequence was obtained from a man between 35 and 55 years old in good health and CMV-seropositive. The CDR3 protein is CASTQLAGAAETQYF. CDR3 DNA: TGTGCCAGCACTCAACTAGCGGGAGCGGCAGAGACCCAGTACTTC.